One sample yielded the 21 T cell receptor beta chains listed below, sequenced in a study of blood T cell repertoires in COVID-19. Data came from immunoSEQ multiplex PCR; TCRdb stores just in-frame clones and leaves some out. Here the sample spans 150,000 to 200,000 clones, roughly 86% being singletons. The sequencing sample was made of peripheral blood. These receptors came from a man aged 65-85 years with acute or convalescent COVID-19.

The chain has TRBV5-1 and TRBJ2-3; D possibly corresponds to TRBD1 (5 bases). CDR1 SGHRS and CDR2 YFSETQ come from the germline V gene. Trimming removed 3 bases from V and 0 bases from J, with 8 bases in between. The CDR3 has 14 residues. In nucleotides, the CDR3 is TGCGCCAGCAGCTCCGCAGGGAGCACAGATACGCAGTATTTT. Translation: CASSSAGSTDTQYF. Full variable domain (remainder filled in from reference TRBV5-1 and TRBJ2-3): KAGVTQTPRYLIKTRGQQVTLSCSPISGHRSVSWYQQTPGQGLQFLFEYFSETQRNKGNFPGRFSGRQFSNSRSEMNVSTLELGDSALYLCASSSAGSTDTQYFGPGTRLTVL.

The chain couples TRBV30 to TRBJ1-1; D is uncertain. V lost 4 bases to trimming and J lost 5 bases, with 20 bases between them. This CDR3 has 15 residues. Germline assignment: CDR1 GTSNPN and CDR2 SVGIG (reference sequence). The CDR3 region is CAWTHPGGVWTEAFF. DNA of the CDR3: TGTGCCTGGACCCACCCAGGCGGGGTTTGGACTGAAGCTTTCTTT.

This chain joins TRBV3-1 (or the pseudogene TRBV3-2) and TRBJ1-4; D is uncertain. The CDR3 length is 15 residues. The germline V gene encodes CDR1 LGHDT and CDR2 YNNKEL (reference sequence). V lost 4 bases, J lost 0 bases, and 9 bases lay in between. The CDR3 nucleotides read TGTGCCAGCAGCCGTTCTTCCCCAACTAATGAAAAACTGTTTTTT. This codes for CASSRSSPTNEKLFF.

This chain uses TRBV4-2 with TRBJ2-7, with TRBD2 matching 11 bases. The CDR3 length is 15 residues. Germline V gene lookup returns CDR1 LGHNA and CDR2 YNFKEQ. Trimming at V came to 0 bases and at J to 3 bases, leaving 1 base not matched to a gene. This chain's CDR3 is CASSQDSGGGYEQYF. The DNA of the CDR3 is TGTGCCAGCAGCCAAGATAGCGGGGGGGGCTACGAGCAGTACTTC.

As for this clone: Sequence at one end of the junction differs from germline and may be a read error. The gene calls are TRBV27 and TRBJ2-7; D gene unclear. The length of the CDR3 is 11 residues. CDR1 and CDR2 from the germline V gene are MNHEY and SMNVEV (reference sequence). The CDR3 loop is CASSTRHPRDF. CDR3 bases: TGTGCCAGCAGTACCCGACACCCACGAGACTTC.

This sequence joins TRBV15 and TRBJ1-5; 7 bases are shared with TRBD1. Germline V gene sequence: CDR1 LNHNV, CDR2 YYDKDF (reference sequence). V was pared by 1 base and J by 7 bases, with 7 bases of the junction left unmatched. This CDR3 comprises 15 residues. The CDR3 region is CATSRVSTGDQPQHF. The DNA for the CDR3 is TGTGCCACCAGCAGAGTTAGTACAGGGGACCAGCCCCAGCATTTT.

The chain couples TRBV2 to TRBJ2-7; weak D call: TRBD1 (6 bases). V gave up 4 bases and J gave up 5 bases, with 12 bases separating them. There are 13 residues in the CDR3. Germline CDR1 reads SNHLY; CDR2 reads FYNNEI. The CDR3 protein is CASSVERDNEQYF. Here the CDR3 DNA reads TGTGCCAGCAGTGTGGAGAGGGACAACGAGCAGTACTTC.

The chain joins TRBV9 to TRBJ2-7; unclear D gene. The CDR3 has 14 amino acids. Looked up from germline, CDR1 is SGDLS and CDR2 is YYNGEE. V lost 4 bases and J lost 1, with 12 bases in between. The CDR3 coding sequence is TGTGCCAGCAGCCCCCGCGCCCTTTCCTACGAGCAGTACTTC. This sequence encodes CASSPRALSYEQYF.

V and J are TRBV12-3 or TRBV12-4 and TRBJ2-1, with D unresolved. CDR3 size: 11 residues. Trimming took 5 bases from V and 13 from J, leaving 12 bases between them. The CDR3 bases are TGTGCCAGCAGTAACCTCGGTGTCCAGTTCTTC. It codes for CASSNLGVQFF.

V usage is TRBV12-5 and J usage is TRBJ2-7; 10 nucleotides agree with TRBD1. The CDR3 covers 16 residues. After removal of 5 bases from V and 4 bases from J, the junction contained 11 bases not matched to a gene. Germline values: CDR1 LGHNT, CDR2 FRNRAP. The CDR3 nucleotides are TGTGCTAGTGGTGACCCTGGGACAGGGGATCCATACGAGCAGTACTTC. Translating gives CASGDPGTGDPYEQYF.

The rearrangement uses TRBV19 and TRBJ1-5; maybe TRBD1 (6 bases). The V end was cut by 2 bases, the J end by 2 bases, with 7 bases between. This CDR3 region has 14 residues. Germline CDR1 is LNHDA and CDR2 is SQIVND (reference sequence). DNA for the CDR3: TGTGCCAGTAGTATAAGGACAGGCAATCAGCCCCAGCATTTT. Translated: CASSIRTGNQPQHF.

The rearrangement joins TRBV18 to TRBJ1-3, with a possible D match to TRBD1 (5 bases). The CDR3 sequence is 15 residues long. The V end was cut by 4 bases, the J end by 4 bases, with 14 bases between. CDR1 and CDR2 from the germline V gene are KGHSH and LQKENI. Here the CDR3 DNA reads TGTGCCAGCTCACGGAGTTCAGGGCACGGAAACACCATATATTTT. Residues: CASSRSSGHGNTIYF.

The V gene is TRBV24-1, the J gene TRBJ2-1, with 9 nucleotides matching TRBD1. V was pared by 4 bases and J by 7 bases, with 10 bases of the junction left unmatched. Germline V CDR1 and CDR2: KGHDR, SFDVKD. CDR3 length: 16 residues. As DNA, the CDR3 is TGTGCCACCAGTGACCCAACAGGGGGCGCGAGGAATGAGCAGTTCTTC. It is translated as CATSDPTGGARNEQFF.

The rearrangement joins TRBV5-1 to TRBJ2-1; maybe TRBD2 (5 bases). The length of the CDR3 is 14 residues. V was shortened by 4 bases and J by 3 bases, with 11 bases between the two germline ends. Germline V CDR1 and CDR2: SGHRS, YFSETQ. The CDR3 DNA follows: TGCGCCAGCAGCCCGGGAAACGACTACAATGAGCAGTTCTTC. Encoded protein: CASSPGNDYNEQFF.

The DNA of the CDR3 is TGTGCCAGCAGTTCCCGGACTAGCGGGAGAGACAATGAGCAGTTCTTC. Translating it yields CASSSRTSGRDNEQFF. The J gene is TRBJ2-1, the V gene TRBV6-5; 13 positions agree with TRBD2. Germline-derived CDR1 and CDR2 are MNHEY and SVGAGI. The trim removed 4 bases at V and 5 bases at J, leaving 5 bases unmatched. This CDR3 region has 16 residues.

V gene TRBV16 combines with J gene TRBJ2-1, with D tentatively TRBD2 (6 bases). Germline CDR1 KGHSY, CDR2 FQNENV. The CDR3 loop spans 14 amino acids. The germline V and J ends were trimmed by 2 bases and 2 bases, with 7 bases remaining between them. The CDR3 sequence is CASSQGGTYNEQFF. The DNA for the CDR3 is TGTGCCAGCAGCCAAGGCGGGACCTACAATGAGCAGTTCTTC.

The CDR3 loop is CASSPTLAGVTGELFF. The CDR3, as DNA: TGTGCCAGCTCACCAACCCTGGCAGGGGTCACCGGGGAGCTGTTTTTT. The rearrangement joins TRBV18 to TRBJ2-2; D possibly corresponds to TRBD1 (6 bases). Germline-derived CDR1 and CDR2 are KGHSH and LQKENI. CDR3 size: 16 residues. The V and J ends lost 2 bases and 4 bases respectively, with 14 bases between them.

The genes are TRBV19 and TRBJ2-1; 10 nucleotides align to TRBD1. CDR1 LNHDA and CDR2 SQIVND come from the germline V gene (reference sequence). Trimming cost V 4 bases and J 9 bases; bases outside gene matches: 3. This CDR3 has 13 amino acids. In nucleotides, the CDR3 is TGTGCCAGTAGTAATGACAGGGGGCTTGAGCAGTTCTTC. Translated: CASSNDRGLEQFF.

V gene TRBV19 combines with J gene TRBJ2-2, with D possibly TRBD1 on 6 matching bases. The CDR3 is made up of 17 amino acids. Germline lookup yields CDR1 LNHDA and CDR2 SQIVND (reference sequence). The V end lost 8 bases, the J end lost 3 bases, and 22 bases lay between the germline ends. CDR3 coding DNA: TGTGCCAGTCGGACCAGGTTAACAGGGCGGGACACCGGGGAGCTGTTTTTT. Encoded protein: CASRTRLTGRDTGELFF.

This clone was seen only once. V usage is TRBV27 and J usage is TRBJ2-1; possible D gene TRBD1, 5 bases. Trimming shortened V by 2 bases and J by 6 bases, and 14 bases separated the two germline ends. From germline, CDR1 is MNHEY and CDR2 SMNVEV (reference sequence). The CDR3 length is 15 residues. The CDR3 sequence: CASSLRAGNGNEQFF. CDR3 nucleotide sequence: TGTGCCAGCAGTTTAAGGGCAGGGAATGGCAATGAGCAGTTCTTC.

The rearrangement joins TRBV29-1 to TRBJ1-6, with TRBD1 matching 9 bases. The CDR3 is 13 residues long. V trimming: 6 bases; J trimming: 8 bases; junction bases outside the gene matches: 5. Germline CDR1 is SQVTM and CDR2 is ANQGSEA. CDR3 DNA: TGCAGCGTCTTGGACAGGGGAGATTCACCCCTCCACTTT. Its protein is CSVLDRGDSPLHF.